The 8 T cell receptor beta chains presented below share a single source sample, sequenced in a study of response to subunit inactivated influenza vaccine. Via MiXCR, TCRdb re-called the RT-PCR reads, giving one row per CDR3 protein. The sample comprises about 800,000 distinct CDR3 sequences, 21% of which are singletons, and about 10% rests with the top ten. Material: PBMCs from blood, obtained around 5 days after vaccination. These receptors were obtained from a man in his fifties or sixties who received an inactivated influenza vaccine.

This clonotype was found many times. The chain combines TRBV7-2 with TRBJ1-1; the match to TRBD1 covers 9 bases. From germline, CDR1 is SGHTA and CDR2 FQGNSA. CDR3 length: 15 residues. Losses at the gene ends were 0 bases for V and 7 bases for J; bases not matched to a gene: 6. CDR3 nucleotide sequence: TGTGCCAGCAGCTTAGCGCCTGGGACAGGGAGTGAAGCTTTCTTT. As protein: CASSLAPGTGSEAFF. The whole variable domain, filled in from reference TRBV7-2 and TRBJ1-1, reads GAGVSQSPSNKVTEKGKDVELRCDPISGHTALYWYRQSLGQGLEFLIYFQGNSAPDKSGLPSDRFSAERTGGSVSTLTIQRTQQEDSAVYLCASSLAPGTGSEAFFGQGTRLTVV.

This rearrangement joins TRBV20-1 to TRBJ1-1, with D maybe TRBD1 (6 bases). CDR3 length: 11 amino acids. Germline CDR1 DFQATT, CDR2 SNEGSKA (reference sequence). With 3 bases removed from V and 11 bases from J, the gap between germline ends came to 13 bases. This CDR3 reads CSASPGAGAFF. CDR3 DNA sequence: TGCAGTGCTAGCCCGGGGGCGGGGGCTTTCTTT.

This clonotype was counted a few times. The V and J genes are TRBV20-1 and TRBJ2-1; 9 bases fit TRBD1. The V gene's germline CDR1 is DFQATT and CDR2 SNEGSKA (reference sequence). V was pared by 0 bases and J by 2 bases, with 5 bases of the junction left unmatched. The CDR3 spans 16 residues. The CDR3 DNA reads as TGCAGTGCTAGAGATAAACGGGACAGGGCCTACAATGAGCAGTTCTTC. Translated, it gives CSARDKRDRAYNEQFF.

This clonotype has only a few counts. CDR3 protein: CASSFASGGMTGELFF. The CDR3 DNA reads as TGCGCCAGCAGCTTTGCTAGCGGGGGTATGACCGGGGAGCTGTTTTTT. The V gene is TRBV5-1, the J gene TRBJ2-2; 10 nucleotides line up with TRBD2. This CDR3 comprises 16 residues. V lost 2 bases and J lost 5; bases outside the gene matches: 6. Germline CDR1 and CDR2: SGHRS and YFSETQ.

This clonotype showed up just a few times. The DNA of the CDR3 is TGTGCCAGCACCCCGATAGCGGGCGCTAACGGGGAGCAGTTCTTC. It specifies CASTPIAGANGEQFF. V is TRBV12-3 or TRBV12-4 and J is TRBJ2-1, with TRBD2 matching over 7 bases. The CDR3 contains 15 residues. V shed 7 bases and J 10 bases; nucleotides not matched to a gene: 16.

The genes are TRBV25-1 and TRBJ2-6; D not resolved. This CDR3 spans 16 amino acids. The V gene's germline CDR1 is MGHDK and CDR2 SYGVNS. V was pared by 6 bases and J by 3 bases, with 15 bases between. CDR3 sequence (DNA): TGTGCCAGCAGCCAGACGAGTAGTCGTGGGGCCAACGTCCTGACTTTC. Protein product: CASSQTSSRGANVLTF.

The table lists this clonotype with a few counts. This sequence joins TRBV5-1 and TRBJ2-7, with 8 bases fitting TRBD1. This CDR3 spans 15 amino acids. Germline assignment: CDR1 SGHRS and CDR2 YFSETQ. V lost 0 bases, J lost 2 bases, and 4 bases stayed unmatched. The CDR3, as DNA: TGCGCCAGCAGCTTGGGGGGGACAGGTACCTACGAGCAGTACTTC. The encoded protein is CASSLGGTGTYEQYF.

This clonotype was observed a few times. The chain's CDR3 is CASGQSSGRAFNEQFF. The CDR3 coding sequence is TGTGCCAGCGGACAGTCTAGCGGGAGGGCCTTCAATGAGCAGTTCTTC. This sequence joins TRBV12-3 or TRBV12-4 and TRBJ2-1; 12 nucleotides match TRBD2. The CDR3 contains 16 residues. The J segment lost 6 bases and the V segment lost 8 bases, leaving 11 bases of the junction unmatched.